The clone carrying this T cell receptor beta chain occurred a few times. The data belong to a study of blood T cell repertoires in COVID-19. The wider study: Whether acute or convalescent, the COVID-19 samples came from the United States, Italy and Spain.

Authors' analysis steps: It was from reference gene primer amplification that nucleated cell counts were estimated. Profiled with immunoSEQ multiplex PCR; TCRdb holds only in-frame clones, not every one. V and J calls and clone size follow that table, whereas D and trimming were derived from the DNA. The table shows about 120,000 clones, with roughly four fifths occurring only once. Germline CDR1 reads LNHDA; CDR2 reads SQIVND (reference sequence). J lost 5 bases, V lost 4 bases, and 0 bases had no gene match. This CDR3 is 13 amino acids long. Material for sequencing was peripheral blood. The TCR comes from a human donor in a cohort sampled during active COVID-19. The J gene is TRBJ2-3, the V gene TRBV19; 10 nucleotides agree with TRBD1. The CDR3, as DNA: TGTGCCAGTAGTAGGGACAGGGGAGATACGCAGTATTTT. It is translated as CASSRDRGDTQYF.